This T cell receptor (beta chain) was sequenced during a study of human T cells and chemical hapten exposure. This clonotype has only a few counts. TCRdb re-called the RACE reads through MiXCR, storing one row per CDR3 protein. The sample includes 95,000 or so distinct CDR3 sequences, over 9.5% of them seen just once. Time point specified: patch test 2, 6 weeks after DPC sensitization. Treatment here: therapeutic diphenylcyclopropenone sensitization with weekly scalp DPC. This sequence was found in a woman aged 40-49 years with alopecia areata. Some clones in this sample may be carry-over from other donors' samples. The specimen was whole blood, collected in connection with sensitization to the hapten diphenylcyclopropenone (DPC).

The CDR3 here is CASRKTQISGELFF. The CDR3 DNA sequence: TGTGCCAGCAGAAAAACACAGATCTCGGGGGAGCTGTTTTTT. This chain links TRBV6-6 with TRBJ2-2; D is ambiguous. Germline CDR1 reads MNHNY; CDR2 reads SVGAGI (reference sequence). This CDR3 region has 14 residues. V lost 6 bases and J 8 bases, leaving 16 bases between the germline ends.